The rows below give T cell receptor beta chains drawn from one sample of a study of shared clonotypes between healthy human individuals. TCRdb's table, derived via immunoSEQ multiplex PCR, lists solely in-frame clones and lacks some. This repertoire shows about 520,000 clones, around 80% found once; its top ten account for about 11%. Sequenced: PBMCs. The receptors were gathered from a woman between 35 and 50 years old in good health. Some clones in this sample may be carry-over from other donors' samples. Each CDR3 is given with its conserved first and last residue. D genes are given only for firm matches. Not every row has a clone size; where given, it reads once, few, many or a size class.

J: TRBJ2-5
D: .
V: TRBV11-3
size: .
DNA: TGTGCCAGCAGCTCAGGTCAGGGGGGACAAGAGACCCAGTACTTC
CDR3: CASSSGQGGQETQYF

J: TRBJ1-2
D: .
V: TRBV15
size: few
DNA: TGTGCCACCAGCAGAGATTTTCGGGCAGGGGCCTTCTATGGCTACACCTTC
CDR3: CATSRDFRAGAFYGYTF

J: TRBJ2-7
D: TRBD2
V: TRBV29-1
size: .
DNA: TGCAGCGCCGGGACTAGCGGGAGCTACGAGCAGTACTTC
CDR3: CSAGTSGSYEQYF

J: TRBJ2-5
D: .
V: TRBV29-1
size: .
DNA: TGCAGCGTTGATGAGGGGGTACAAGAGACCCAGTACTTC
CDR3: CSVDEGVQETQYF

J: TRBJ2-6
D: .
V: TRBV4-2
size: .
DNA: TGTGCCAGCAGCCAAGAGCTCTTGAGCTCTGGGGCCAACGTCCTGACTTTC
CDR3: CASSQELLSSGANVLTF

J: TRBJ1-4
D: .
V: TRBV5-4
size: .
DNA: TGTGCCAGCAGCTTGGTTCCTGGGGGGTCGGGGGAAAAACTGTTTTTT
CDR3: CASSLVPGGSGEKLFF

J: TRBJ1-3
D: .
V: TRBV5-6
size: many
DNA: TGTGCCAGCAGAACGTGGGGACGTGGAAACACCATATATTTT
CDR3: CASRTWGRGNTIYF

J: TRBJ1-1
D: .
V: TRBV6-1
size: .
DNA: TGTGCCAGCAGTGAAGGCAGTTTCGGGAACACTGAAGCTTTCTTT
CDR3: CASSEGSFGNTEAFF

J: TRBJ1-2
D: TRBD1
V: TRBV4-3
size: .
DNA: TGCGCCAGCTCGGGACAGTCCTATGGCTACACCTTC
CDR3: CASSGQSYGYTF

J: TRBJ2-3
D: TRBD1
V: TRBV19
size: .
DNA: TGTGCCAGTAGTATCCGTAGGGGGCGAGCAGATACGCAGTATTTT
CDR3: CASSIRRGRADTQYF

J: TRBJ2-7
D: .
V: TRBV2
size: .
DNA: TGTGCCAGCAGTCTGAGACGCACCTACGAGCAGTACTTC
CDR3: CASSLRRTYEQYF

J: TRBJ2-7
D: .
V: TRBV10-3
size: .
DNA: TGTGCCATCGGGGACACTGGTACTCGGGACGAGCAGTACTTC
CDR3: CAIGDTGTRDEQYF

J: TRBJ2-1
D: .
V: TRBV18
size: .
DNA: TGTGCCAGCTCACCTGGGGTGGAGCAGTTCTTC
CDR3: CASSPGVEQFF

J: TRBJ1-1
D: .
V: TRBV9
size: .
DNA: TGTGCCAGCAGCGTCTCGACCGCGCCAGCTGAAGCTTTCTTT
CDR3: CASSVSTAPAEAFF

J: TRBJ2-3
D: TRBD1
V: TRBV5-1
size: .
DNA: TGCGCCAGCAGCTTGGGAGAAGGGACAGGGGTTGGGAGTACAGATACGCAGTATTTT
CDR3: CASSLGEGTGVGSTDTQYF

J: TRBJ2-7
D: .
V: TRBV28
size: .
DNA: TGTGCCAGCAGTTTTAGTTCGCCGGGGGCCTACGAGCAGTACTTC
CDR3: CASSFSSPGAYEQYF

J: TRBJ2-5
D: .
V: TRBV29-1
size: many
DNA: TGCAGCGCCGGCCAGGAGCCGCTGGAGACCCAGTACTTC
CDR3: CSAGQEPLETQYF

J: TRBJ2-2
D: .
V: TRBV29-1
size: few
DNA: TGCAGCGTCGAGATCCGGCCCTACGGGGAGCTGTTTTTT
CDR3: CSVEIRPYGELFF

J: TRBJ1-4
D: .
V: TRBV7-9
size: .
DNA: TGTGCCAGCAGCTTAGACACGGATGAAAAACTGTTTTTT
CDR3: CASSLDTDEKLFF

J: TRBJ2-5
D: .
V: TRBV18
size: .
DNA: TGTGCCAGCTCACCAGGCAGGGAGACTAGGGAGACCCAGTACTTC
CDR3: CASSPGRETRETQYF

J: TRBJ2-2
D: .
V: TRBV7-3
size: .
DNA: TGTGCCAGCAGCCCAAGTATTCGGACAGCGAACACCGGGGAGCTGTTTTTT
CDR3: CASSPSIRTANTGELFF

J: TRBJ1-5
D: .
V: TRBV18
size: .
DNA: TGTGCCAGCTCACCGGGGGGCAATCAGCCCCAGCATTTT
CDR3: CASSPGGNQPQHF

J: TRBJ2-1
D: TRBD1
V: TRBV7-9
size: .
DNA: TGTGCCAGCAGCTCTAAGCAGGGGGCTCTTTTCGATGAGCAGTTCTTC
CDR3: CASSSKQGALFDEQFF

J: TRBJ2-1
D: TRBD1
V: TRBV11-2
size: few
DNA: TGTGCCAGCAGCAAAGGCCAGGGGGCACCGAATGAGCAGTTCTTC
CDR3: CASSKGQGAPNEQFF

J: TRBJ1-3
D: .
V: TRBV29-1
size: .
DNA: TGCAGCGTTCGGGTGGGAGGAAACACCATATATTTT
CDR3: CSVRVGGNTIYF

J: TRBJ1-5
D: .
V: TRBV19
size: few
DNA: TGTGCCAGTAGTTTTACAGGGTTTTATAGCAATCAGCCCCAGCATTTT
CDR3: CASSFTGFYSNQPQHF

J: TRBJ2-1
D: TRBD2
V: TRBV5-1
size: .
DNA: TGCGCCAGCAGCTTACTAGCGGGACTTCCTGAGCAGTTCTTC
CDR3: CASSLLAGLPEQFF

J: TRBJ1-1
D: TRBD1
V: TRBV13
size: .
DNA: TGTGCCAGCAGCCGGGGGACAGGAGGTTCTGGTTTTAATGTTTTCTTT
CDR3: CASSRGTGGSGFNVFF

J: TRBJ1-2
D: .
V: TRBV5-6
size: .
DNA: TGTGCCAGCAGCCCCCTGCGGGAGATTTTCTATGGCTACACCTTC
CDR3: CASSPLREIFYGYTF

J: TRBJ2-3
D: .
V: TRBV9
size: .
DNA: TGTGCCAGCAGCGCCGGGCTTTTAGCGCAAAGCACAGATACGCAGTATTTT
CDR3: CASSAGLLAQSTDTQYF

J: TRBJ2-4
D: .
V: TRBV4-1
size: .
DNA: TGCGCCAGCAGCCAAGGGGCCGGGTTGCTAGCCAAAAACATTCAGTACTTC
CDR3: CASSQGAGLLAKNIQYF

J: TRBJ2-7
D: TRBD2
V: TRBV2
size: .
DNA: TGTGCCAGCAGTCCCGGGACTAGCGGGAGGGCCGCCGAGCAGTACTTC
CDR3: CASSPGTSGRAAEQYF

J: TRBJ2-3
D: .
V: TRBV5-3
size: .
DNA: TGTGCCAGCAGAAGGGGCGGAACCATCACAGATACGCAGTATTTT
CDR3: CASRRGGTITDTQYF

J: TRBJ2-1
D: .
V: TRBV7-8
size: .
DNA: TGTGCCAGCAGCTTATCGATACTAGCCAACTCCTACAATGAGCAGTTCTTC
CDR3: CASSLSILANSYNEQFF

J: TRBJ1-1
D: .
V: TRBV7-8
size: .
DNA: TGTGCCAGCAGCTCAGATGACACTGAAGCTTTCTTT
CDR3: CASSSDDTEAFF

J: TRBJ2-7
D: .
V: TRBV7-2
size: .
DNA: TGTGCCAGCAGCTCGGGGATTAGCTCCTACGAGCAGTACTTC
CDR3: CASSSGISSYEQYF

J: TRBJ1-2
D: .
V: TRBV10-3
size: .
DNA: TGTGCCATCAGTGAGAGGAACTATGGCTACACCTTC
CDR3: CAISERNYGYTF

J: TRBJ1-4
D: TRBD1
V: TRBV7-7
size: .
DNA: TGTGCTAGCAGCTTGGGGACAGGGGCTGAAAAACTGTTTTTT
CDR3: CASSLGTGAEKLFF

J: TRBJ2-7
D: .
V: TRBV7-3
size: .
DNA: TGTGCCAGCAGCCTAGGCAATACCTACGAGCAGTACTTC
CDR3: CASSLGNTYEQYF

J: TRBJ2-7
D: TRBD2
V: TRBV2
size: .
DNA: TGTGCCAGCAGGATCGGGCGACTAGCGGAGCGCTACGAGCAGTACTTC
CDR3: CASRIGRLAERYEQYF

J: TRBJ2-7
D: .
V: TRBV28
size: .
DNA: TGTGCCAGCAGTTTATTCGGTGGGGTTGGGAGGTGGGAGCAGTACTTC
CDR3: CASSLFGGVGRWEQYF

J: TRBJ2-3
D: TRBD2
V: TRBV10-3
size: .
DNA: TGTGCCACTAGCCTAGGCGGGAGCGGCGATACGCAGTATTTT
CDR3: CATSLGGSGDTQYF

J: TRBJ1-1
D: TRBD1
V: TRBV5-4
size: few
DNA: TGTGCCAGCACTTCCCGAGACAGGGGGCCCTTGAAGAACACTGAAGCTTTCTTT
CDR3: CASTSRDRGPLKNTEAFF

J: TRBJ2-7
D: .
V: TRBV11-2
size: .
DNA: TGTGCCAGCAGCAAAAACCGGGACGGGTTTTACGAGCAGTACTTC
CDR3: CASSKNRDGFYEQYF

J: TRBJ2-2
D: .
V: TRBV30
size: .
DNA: TGTGCCTGGAGTGTACGAAACGGGGAGCTGTTTTTT
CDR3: CAWSVRNGELFF

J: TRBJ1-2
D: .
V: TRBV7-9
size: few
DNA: TGTGCCAGCAACTGGGAGGGGCGCGATGGCTACACCTTC
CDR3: CASNWEGRDGYTF

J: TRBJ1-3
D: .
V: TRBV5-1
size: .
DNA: TGCGCCAGCAGCTTGGATTTGGCAGGGAGAAGACTAGGTAACACCATATATTTT
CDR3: CASSLDLAGRRLGNTIYF